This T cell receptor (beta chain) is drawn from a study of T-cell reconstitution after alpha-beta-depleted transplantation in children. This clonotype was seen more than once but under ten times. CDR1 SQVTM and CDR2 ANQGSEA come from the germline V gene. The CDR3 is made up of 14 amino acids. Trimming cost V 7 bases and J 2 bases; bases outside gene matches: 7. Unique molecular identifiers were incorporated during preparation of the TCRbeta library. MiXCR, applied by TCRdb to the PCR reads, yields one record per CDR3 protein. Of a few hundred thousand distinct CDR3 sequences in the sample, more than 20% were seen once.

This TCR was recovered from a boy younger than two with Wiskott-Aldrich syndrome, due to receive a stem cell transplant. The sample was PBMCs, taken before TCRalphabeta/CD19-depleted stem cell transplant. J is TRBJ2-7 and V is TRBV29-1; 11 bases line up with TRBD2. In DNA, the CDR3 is TGCAGCGGGAAGACTAGCGGGACCCCCTACGAGCAGTACTTC. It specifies CSGKTSGTPYEQYF.